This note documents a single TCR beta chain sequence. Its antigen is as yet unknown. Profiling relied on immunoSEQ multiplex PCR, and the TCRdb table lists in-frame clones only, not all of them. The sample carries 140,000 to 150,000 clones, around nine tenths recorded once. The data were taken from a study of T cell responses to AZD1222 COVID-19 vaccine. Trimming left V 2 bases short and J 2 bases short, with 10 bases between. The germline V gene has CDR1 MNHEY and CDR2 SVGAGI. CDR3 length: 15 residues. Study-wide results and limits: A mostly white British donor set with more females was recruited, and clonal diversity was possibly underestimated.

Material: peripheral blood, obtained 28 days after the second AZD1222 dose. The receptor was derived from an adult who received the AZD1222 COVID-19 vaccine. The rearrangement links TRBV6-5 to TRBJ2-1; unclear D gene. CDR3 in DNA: TGTGCCAGCAGTTACGGCGGAGAAACCTACAATGAGCAGTTCTTC. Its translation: CASSYGGETYNEQFF.